Given below is one T cell receptor beta chain in context. The antigen remains unidentified. Here immunoSEQ multiplex PCR was the method, and the copy in TCRdb shows in-frame clones only, minus some. The sample holds 400,000 to 500,000 clones, 85% to 90% seen once. Regarding treatment: some 20 received Ad26.COV2.S at low or high dose, single or two shots; 5 received placebo; per-sample allocation not given. Sample collection was performed on day 63 after the first vaccine or placebo injection. The shot given was an Ad26 vector that makes Wuhan-strain SARS-CoV-2 spike. This specimen belongs to a study of Ad26.COV2.S vaccination and SARS-CoV-2 variants. General study findings and limits: Analyses of TCR breadth and depth may have underestimated total T cell responses.

The TCR originated in a person between 18 and 59 years old who received the Ad26.COV2.S COVID-19 vaccine or a placebo. Sequencing used peripheral blood, obtained in a trial of Ad26.COV2.S vaccine versus placebo.

CDR3 residues: CASSHRTSGGGTGELFF. The CDR3 bases are TGTGCCAGCAGCCACCGGACTAGCGGGGGGGGCACCGGGGAGCTGTTTTTT. The chain combines TRBV3-1 (or the pseudogene TRBV3-2) with TRBJ2-2; 15 bases map to TRBD2. The V segment lost 3 bases and the J segment 4 bases; nucleotides outside the gene matches: 3. This CDR3 comprises 17 residues. Germline loops: CDR1 LGHDT, CDR2 YNNKEL (reference sequence).